A single sample gave rise to the 5 T cell receptor beta chains below, sequenced in a study of blood T cell repertoires in COVID-19. TCRdb's copy holds only in-frame clones and misses some; the assay was immunoSEQ multiplex PCR. The sample holds approximately 270,000 clones, around 90% seen once. Sequenced material: peripheral blood. The source of these receptors is a man aged 18 to 30 with active or convalescent COVID-19.

V is TRBV9 and J is TRBJ1-2, with D tentatively TRBD1 (6 bases). V lost 4 bases and J lost 2, with 15 bases in between. Per the germline V gene, CDR1 is SGDLS and CDR2 is YYNGEE. The CDR3 runs 15 residues. In DNA, the CDR3 is TGTGCCAGCAGCCTCAACCGGGACATAAACTATGGCTACACCTTC. This gives the protein CASSLNRDINYGYTF.

V is TRBV6-5 and J is TRBJ1-5; 8 bases align to TRBD1. V was clipped by 7 bases and J by 0 bases; unmatched bases: 5. CDR1 and CDR2 (germline): MNHEY, SVGAGI. This CDR3 is built from 15 residues. The chain's CDR3 is CASNRQGISNQPQHF. CDR3 sequence (DNA): TGTGCCAGCAACCGACAGGGGATTAGCAATCAGCCCCAGCATTTT.

This chain uses TRBV30 with TRBJ2-1; 8 bases are shared with TRBD2. V lost 0 bases to trimming and J lost 9 bases; unmatched junction nucleotides: 4. Germline-derived CDR1 and CDR2 are GTSNPN and SVGIG (reference sequence). The CDR3 covers 13 residues. CDR3 coding DNA: TGTGCCTGGAGTGTTGGAGCGGGGGCTGAGCAGTTCTTC. It yields the protein CAWSVGAGAEQFF.

This clone was seen a single time. The chain uses TRBV21-1 and TRBJ1-4; no DNA check was done on the table's D call, TRBD1. TRBV21-1 is given as a pseudogene. The length of the CDR3 is 16 residues. CDR3: CASSKGTDYTNEKLFF. The CDR3 DNA is TGTGCCAGCAGCAAGGGGACAGACTATACTAATGAAAAACTGTTTTTT.

V gene TRBV5-1 combines with J gene TRBJ1-1; D unresolved. The V gene's germline CDR1 is SGHRS and CDR2 YFSETQ. CDR3 length: 15 amino acids. Trimming stripped 0 bases from V and 2 bases from J, with 11 bases between. The CDR3 loop is CASSLDWRVNTEAFF. The CDR3 DNA sequence: TGCGCCAGCAGCTTGGATTGGAGGGTTAACACTGAAGCTTTCTTT.